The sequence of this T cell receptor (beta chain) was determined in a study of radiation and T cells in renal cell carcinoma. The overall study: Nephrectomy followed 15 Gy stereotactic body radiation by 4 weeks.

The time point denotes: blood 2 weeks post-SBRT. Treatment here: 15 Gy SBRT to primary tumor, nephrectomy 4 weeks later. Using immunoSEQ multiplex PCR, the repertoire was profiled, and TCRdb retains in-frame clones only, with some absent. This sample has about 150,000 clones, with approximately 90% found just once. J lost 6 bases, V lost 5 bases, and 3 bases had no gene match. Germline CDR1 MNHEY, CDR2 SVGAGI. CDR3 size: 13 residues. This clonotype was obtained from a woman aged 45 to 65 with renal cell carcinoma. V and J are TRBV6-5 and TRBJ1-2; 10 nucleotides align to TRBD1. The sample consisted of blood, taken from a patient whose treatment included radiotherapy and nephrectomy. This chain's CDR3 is CASSEDRGNGYTF. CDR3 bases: TGTGCCAGCAGTGAGGACAGGGGGAATGGCTACACCTTC.